Detailed here is one T cell receptor beta chain. Germline trimming cut 3 bases from V and 4 bases from J; bases unmatched to any gene: 2. CDR1 SNHLY and CDR2 FYNNEI come from the germline V gene. The CDR3 consists of 15 residues. The sample originates from a study of blood T cell repertoires in COVID-19. On the study more broadly: Specimens from acute and convalescent COVID-19 originated in the United States, Italy and Spain.

Measured with immunoSEQ multiplex PCR; TCRdb has only the in-frame clones, and not every one. The data contain approximately 240,000 clones, 85% to 95% of them singletons. The source material was peripheral blood. The rearrangement links TRBV2 to TRBJ2-1; the match to TRBD2 covers 11 bases. The sequence was collected from a man aged 30-40 years with COVID-19, enrolled during active disease. In DNA, the CDR3 is TGTGCCAGCAGTGACCTAGCGGGGGGTTACAATGAGCAGTTCTTC. It encodes CASSDLAGGYNEQFF.